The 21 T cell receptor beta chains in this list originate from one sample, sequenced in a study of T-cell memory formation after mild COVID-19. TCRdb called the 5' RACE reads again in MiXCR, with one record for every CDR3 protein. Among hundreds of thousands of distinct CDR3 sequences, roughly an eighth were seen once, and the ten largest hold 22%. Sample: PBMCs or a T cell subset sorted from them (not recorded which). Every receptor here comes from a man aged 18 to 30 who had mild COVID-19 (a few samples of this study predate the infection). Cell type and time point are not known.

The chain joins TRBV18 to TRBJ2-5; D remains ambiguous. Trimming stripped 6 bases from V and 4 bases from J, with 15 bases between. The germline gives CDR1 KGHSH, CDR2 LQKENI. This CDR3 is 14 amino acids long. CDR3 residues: CASSEVAVGETQYF. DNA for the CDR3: TGTGCCAGCTCCGAAGTAGCAGTCGGAGAGACCCAGTACTTC.

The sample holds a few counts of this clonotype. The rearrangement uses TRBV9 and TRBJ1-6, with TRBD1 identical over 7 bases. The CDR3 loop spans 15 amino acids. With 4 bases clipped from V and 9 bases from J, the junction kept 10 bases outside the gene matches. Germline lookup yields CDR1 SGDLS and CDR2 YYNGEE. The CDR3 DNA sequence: TGTGCCAGCAGCTTCGACAGGGCTTTGGGTTCACCCCTCCACTTT. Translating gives CASSFDRALGSPLHF.

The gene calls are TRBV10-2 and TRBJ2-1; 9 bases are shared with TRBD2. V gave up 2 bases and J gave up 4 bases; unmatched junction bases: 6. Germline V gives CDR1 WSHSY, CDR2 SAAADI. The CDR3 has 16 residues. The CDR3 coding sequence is TGCGCCAGCAGTGAGCAGGGACTAGCAGAGTACAATGAGCAGTTCTTC. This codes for CASSEQGLAEYNEQFF.

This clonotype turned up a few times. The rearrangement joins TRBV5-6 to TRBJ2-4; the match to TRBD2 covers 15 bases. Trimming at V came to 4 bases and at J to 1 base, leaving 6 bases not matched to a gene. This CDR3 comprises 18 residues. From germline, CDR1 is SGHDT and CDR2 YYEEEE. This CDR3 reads CASSPGLAGGGAKNIQYF. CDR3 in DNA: TGTGCCAGCAGCCCCGGACTAGCGGGGGGGGGGGCCAAAAACATTCAGTACTTC.

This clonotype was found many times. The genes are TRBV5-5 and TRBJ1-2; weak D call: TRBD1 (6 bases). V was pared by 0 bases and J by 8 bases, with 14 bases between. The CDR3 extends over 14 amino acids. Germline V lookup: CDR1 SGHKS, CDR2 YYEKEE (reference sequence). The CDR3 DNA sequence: TGTGCCAGCAGCTTGGCCGGGACACAAAGAGGCTACACCTTC. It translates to CASSLAGTQRGYTF.

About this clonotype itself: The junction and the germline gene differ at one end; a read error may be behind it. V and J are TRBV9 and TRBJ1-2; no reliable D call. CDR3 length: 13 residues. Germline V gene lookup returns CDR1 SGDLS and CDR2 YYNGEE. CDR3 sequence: CASSEAPSTVGPF. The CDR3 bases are TGTGCCAGCAGCGAGGCCCCGTCCACCGTGGGTCCCTTC.

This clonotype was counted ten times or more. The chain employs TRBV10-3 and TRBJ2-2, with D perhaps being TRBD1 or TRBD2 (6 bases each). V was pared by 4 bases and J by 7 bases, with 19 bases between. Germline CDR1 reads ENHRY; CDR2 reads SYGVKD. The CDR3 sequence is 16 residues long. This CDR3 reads CAISAPGGGDGGELFF. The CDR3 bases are TGTGCCATCAGTGCTCCCGGGGGCGGTGATGGCGGGGAGCTGTTTTTT.

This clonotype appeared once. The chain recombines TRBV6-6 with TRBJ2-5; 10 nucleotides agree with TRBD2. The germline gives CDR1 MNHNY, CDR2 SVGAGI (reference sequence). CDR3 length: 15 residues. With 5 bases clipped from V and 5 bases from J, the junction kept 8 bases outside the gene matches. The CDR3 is CASSLLAGEWETQYF. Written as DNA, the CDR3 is TGTGCCAGCAGTCTTCTAGCGGGGGAGTGGGAGACCCAGTACTTC.

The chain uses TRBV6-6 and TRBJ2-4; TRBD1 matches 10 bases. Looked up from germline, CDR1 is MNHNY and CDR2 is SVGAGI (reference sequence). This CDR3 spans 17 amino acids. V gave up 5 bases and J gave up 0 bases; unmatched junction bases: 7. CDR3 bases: TGTGCCAGCAGTCGGGACAGGGGCGACCTAGCCAAAAACATTCAGTACTTC. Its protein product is CASSRDRGDLAKNIQYF.

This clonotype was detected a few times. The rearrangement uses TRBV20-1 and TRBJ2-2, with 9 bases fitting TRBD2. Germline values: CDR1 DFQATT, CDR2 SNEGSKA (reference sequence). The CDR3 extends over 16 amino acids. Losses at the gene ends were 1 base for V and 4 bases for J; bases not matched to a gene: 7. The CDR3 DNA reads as TGCAGTGCTAGAGTTGGGAGCGGGGGGAGCACCGGGGAGCTGTTTTTT. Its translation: CSARVGSGGSTGELFF.

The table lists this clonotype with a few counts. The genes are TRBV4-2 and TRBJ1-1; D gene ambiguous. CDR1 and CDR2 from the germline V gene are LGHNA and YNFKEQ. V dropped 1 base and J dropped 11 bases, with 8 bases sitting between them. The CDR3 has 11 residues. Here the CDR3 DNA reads TGTGCCAGCAGCCAAGCGCAGAGGGCTTTCTTT. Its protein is CASSQAQRAFF.

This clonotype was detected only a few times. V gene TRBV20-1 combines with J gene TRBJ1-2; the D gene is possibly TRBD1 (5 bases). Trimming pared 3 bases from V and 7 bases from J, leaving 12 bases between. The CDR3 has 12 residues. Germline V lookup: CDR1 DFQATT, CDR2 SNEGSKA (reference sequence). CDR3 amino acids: CSASRVEGGYTF. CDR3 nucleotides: TGCAGTGCTAGCAGGGTAGAGGGTGGCTACACCTTC.

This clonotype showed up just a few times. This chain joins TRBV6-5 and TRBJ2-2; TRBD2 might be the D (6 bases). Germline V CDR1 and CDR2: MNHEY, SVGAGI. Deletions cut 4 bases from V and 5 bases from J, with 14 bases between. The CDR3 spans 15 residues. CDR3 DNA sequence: TGTGCCAGCAGTTTTCGACTAGAAGGGACCGGGGAGCTGTTTTTT. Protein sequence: CASSFRLEGTGELFF.

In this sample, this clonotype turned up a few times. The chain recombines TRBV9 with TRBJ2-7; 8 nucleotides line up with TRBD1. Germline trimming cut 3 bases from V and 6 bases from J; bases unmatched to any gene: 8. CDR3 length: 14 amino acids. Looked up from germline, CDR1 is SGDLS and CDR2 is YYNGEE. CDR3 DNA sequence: TGTGCCAGCAGCGGATCGGGACAGGCGGGCGAGCAGTACTTC. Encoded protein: CASSGSGQAGEQYF.

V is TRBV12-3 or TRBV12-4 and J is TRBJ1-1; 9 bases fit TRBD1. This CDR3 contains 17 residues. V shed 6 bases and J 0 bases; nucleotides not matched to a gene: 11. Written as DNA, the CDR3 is TGTGCCAGCAGCCCCGGGACAGGGCATGGTCTGAACACTGAAGCTTTCTTT. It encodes CASSPGTGHGLNTEAFF.

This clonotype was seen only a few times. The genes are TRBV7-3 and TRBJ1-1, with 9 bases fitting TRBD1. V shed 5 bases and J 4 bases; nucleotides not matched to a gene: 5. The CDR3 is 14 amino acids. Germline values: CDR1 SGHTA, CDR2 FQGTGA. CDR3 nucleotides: TGTGCCAGCAGCCCGACAGGGGGTGGCACTGAAGCTTTCTTT. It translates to CASSPTGGGTEAFF.

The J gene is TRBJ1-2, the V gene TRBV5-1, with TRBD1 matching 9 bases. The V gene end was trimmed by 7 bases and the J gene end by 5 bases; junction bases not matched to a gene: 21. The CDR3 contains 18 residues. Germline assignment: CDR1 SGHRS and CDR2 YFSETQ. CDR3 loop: CASQRGLGDRDSWYGYTF. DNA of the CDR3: TGCGCCAGCCAGAGGGGGCTGGGGGACAGGGACTCGTGGTATGGCTACACCTTC.

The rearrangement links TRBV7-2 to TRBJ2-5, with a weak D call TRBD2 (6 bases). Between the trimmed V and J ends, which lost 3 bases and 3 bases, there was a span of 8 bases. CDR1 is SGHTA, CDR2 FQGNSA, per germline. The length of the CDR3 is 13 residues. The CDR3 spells CASSFAGKETQYF. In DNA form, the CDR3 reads TGTGCCAGCAGCTTTGCGGGGAAAGAGACCCAGTACTTC.

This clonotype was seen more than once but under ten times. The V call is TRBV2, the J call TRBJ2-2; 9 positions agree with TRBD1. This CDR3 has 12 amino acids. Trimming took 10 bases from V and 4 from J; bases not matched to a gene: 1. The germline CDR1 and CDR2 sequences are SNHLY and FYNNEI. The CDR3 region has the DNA TGTGCCAAGGACAGGGGCACCGGGGAGCTGTTTTTT. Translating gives CAKDRGTGELFF.

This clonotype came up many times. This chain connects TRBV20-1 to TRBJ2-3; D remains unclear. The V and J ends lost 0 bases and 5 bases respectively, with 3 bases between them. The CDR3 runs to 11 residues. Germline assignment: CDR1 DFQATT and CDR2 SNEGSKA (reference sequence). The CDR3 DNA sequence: TGCAGTGCTAGAGAACGAGATACGCAGTATTTT. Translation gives CSARERDTQYF.

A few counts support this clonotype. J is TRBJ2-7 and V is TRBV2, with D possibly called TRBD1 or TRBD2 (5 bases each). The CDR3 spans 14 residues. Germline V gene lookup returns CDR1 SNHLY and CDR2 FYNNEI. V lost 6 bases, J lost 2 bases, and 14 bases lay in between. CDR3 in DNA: TGTGCCAGCAGGGAGGCAGGGCTTACCTACGAGCAGTACTTC. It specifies CASREAGLTYEQYF. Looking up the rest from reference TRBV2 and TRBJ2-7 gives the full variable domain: EPEVTQTPSHQVTQMGQEVILRCVPISNHLYFYWYRQILGQKVEFLVSFYNNEISEKSEIFDDQFSVERPDGSNFTLKIRSTKLEDSAMYFCASREAGLTYEQYFGPGTRLTVT.